A single sample is the source of the 30 T cell receptor beta chains below, sequenced in a study of cytomegalovirus exposure and HLA in healthy donors. PCR was performed using 60 Vbeta and 13 Jbeta primers. The assay was immunoSEQ multiplex PCR, and TCRdb's table has in-frame clones only and misses some. The profile shows about 59,000 clones, around 83% of them singletons. The sample comprised PBMCs. All receptors come from a human donor in good health.

V and J are TRBV4-1 and TRBJ1-2; 9 bases map to TRBD1. The CDR3 runs 14 residues. V lost 3 bases to trimming and J lost 8 bases; unmatched junction nucleotides: 7. CDR1 MGHRA and CDR2 YSYEKL come from the germline V gene. CDR3: CASSQPGQGCGYTF. For the CDR3, the DNA is TGCGCCAGCAGCCAGCCGGGACAGGGCTGCGGCTACACCTTC.

The V gene is TRBV9, the J gene TRBJ2-1; 8 bases line up with TRBD2. Germline V gene lookup returns CDR1 SGDLS and CDR2 YYNGEE. V was pared by 3 bases and J by 7 bases, with 9 bases of the junction left unmatched. There are 15 residues in the CDR3. The CDR3 is CASSGSGTSWNEQFF. CDR3 sequence (DNA): TGTGCCAGCAGCGGGTCCGGGACTAGTTGGAATGAGCAGTTCTTC.

The rearrangement links TRBV5-4 to TRBJ1-2, with 8 bases aligning to TRBD1. Germline V gives CDR1 SGHNT, CDR2 YYREEE (reference sequence). V gave up 3 bases and J gave up 5 bases; unmatched junction bases: 12. The CDR3 loop spans 16 amino acids. The CDR3 spells CASSSSTGTGDYGYTF. The CDR3 coding sequence is TGTGCCAGCAGCTCGTCGACCGGGACAGGAGATTATGGCTACACCTTC.

The V and J genes are TRBV7-3 and TRBJ2-7, with D perhaps TRBD2 (6 bases). V was pared by 7 bases and J by 2 bases, with 15 bases between. The CDR3 covers 14 residues. Germline CDR1 reads SGHTA; CDR2 reads FQGTGA. The CDR3 DNA follows: TGTGCCAGCACCTTGGACGGGAGAGCCTACGAGCAGTACTTC. Its translation: CASTLDGRAYEQYF.

The chain recombines TRBV7-3 with TRBJ2-3; TRBD2 agrees at 11 bases. Germline V gives CDR1 SGHTA, CDR2 FQGTGA. V dropped 5 bases and J dropped 6; count of bases not matched to a gene: 10. The CDR3 runs to 16 residues. The CDR3, as DNA: TGTGCCAGCAGCCTCCGACTAGCGGGATGGGCGGATACGCAGTATTTT. This encodes CASSLRLAGWADTQYF.

This rearrangement joins TRBV2 to TRBJ2-7, with TRBD2 as a possible D gene (5 bases). Trimming cost V 4 bases and J 0 bases, with 10 bases left between them. Per germline, CDR1 SNHLY and CDR2 FYNNEI. The CDR3 contains 14 residues. This chain's CDR3 is CASSGRLPSYEQYF. The CDR3 DNA reads as TGTGCCAGCAGTGGACGACTACCCTCCTACGAGCAGTACTTC.

This chain joins TRBV7-8 and TRBJ2-1, with 9 bases identical to TRBD2. The CDR3 extends over 15 amino acids. Trimming removed 3 bases from V and 4 bases from J; junction bases left unmatched: 4. CDR1 and CDR2 from the germline V gene are SGHVS and FQNEAQ. In DNA, the CDR3 is TGTGCCAGCAGCTTTAGGCTAGCGGGGTACAATGAGCAGTTCTTC. This encodes CASSFRLAGYNEQFF.

The gene calls are TRBV6-1 and TRBJ2-5; tentatively, D is TRBD2 (6 bases). The germline V gene encodes CDR1 MNHNS and CDR2 SASEGT. The CDR3 has 16 amino acids. V was shortened by 4 bases and J by 4 bases, with 19 bases between the two germline ends. The CDR3 DNA is TGTGCCAGCAGTGCGAGATATAGTCGGGAGTCAGAGACCCAGTACTTC. Translated, it gives CASSARYSRESETQYF.

The chain combines TRBV30 with TRBJ1-6; no firm D call. CDR3 size: 13 residues. V shed 8 bases and J shed 7 bases, with 15 bases lying between them. Germline CDR1 and CDR2: GTSNPN and SVGIG (reference sequence). This CDR3 reads CALVSGDNSPLHF. The CDR3, as DNA: TGTGCCCTAGTCTCCGGCGACAATTCACCCCTCCACTTT.

The rearrangement joins TRBV10-3 to TRBJ2-5; 12 nucleotides line up with TRBD2. The V and J ends lost 4 bases and 4 bases, in that order; junction bases with no gene match: 13. The CDR3 covers 18 residues. Looked up from germline, CDR1 is ENHRY and CDR2 is SYGVKD. The CDR3 spells CAISGWSSGGAPPETQYF. The CDR3 bases are TGTGCCATCAGTGGTTGGTCTAGCGGGGGGGCACCCCCAGAGACCCAGTACTTC.

The chain links TRBV15 to TRBJ2-1, with TRBD2 matching 8 bases. Trimming at V came to 2 bases and at J to 5 bases, leaving 8 bases not matched to a gene. Per germline, CDR1 LNHNV and CDR2 YYDKDF (reference sequence). CDR3 length: 16 amino acids. The CDR3 DNA is TGTGCCACCAGCAGAATACTAGCGGCGACCAACAATGAGCAGTTCTTC. It encodes CATSRILAATNNEQFF.

Details on this clone: Compared with germline, one end of the junction differs, possibly owing to a read error. V is TRBV7-9 and J is TRBJ2-1; D ambiguous. The CDR3 is 13 amino acids. Germline values: CDR1 SEHNR, CDR2 FQNEAQ (reference sequence). This CDR3 reads CSSSLPSHNEQFF. The CDR3 DNA sequence: TGTTCCAGCAGCTTACCCTCCCACAATGAGCAGTTCTTC.

J is TRBJ1-2 and V is TRBV18; maybe TRBD1 (5 bases). V was pared by 3 bases and J by 7 bases, with 9 bases between. Germline CDR1 reads KGHSH; CDR2 reads LQKENI. There are 12 residues in the CDR3. In DNA, the CDR3 is TGTGCCAGCTCACCGCAGGGTGGTGGCTACACCTTC. Protein sequence: CASSPQGGGYTF.

This chain joins TRBV2 and TRBJ1-5, with D maybe TRBD1 (6 bases). Trimming cost V 6 bases and J 4 bases, with 13 bases left between them. Germline V gene lookup returns CDR1 SNHLY and CDR2 FYNNEI. The CDR3 has 14 residues. The CDR3 reads CASSTGLGNQPQHF. The CDR3, as DNA: TGTGCCAGCAGCACAGGGTTGGGAAATCAGCCCCAGCATTTT.

The CDR3 sequence is CASSTGEQYF. The CDR3 DNA is TGTGCCAGCAGCACAGGAGAGCAGTACTTC. The chain recombines TRBV7-3 with TRBJ2-7; possible D gene TRBD1, 5 bases. CDR3 length equals 10 residues. Germline lookup yields CDR1 SGHTA and CDR2 FQGTGA. The V and J ends lost 5 bases and 7 bases respectively, with 6 bases between them.

This chain connects TRBV14 to TRBJ1-4; 7 bases are a match to TRBD1. Germline lookup yields CDR1 SGHDN and CDR2 FVKESK. Trimming cost V 1 base and J 2 bases; bases outside gene matches: 10. The CDR3 runs 18 residues. The CDR3 sequence is CASSQVNDRVSTNEKLFF. The CDR3 DNA sequence: TGTGCCAGCAGCCAAGTTAACGACAGGGTAAGTACTAATGAAAAACTGTTTTTT.

The rearrangement links TRBV5-1 to TRBJ1-1, with a possible D match to TRBD1 (6 bases). V lost 4 bases to trimming and J lost 7 bases, with 11 bases between them. CDR1 and CDR2 (germline): SGHRS, YFSETQ. The CDR3 is made up of 12 amino acids. The CDR3 protein is CASSPGTSEAFF. CDR3 in DNA: TGCGCCAGCAGCCCCGGGACAAGTGAAGCTTTCTTT.

V usage is TRBV11-3 and J usage is TRBJ2-2; D remains unclear. Trimming pared 1 base from V and 4 bases from J, leaving 7 bases between. The CDR3 loop spans 14 amino acids. Germline CDR1 SGHNT, CDR2 YENEEA. The CDR3 reads CASSLGSVTGELFF. DNA for the CDR3: TGTGCCAGCAGCTTAGGAAGCGTCACCGGGGAGCTGTTTTTT.

This clone was detected only once. The chain is built from TRBV6-5 and TRBJ2-5; TRBD1 agrees at 8 bases. Germline CDR1 is MNHEY and CDR2 is SVGAGI. The CDR3 extends over 14 amino acids. V was pared by 4 bases and J by 5 bases, with 6 bases of the junction left unmatched. CDR3: CASSSQGAGETQYF. The DNA of the CDR3 is TGTGCCAGCAGTTCTCAGGGGGCCGGGGAGACCCAGTACTTC.

The chain links TRBV7-2 to TRBJ1-2; weak D call: TRBD1 (6 bases). The CDR3 sequence is 12 residues long. V shed 2 bases and J shed 6 bases, with 7 bases lying between them. The germline V gene has CDR1 SGHTA and CDR2 FQGNSA. CDR3 bases: TGTGCCAGCAGCTTACAGGGGCATGGCTACACCTTC. Its protein is CASSLQGHGYTF. Based on the CDR3 plus reference TRBV7-2 and TRBJ1-2, the full variable domain is GAGVSQSPSNKVTEKGKDVELRCDPISGHTALYWYRQSLGQGLEFLIYFQGNSAPDKSGLPSDRFSAERTGGSVSTLTIQRTQQEDSAVYLCASSLQGHGYTFGSGTRLTVV.

This clone was detected only a few times. This chain uses TRBV7-9 with TRBJ2-7, with D possibly matching TRBD1 (6 bases). V lost 5 bases, J lost 0 bases, and 14 bases lay in between. CDR3 length: 15 amino acids. CDR1 SEHNR and CDR2 FQNEAQ come from the germline V gene (reference sequence). DNA of the CDR3: TGTGCCAGCAGCCAAAATGAGGACAGCTCCTACGAGCAGTACTTC. This translates into CASSQNEDSSYEQYF. The full variable domain, with the rest looked up from reference TRBV7-9 and TRBJ2-7, is DTGVSQNPRHKITKRGQNVTFRCDPISEHNRLYWYRQTLGQGPEFLTYFQNEAQLEKSRLLSDRFSAERPKGSFSTLEIQRTEQGDSAMYLCASSQNEDSSYEQYFGPGTRLTVT.

The chain recombines TRBV9 with TRBJ2-3, with D possibly being TRBD1 (7 bases). The CDR3 consists of 13 residues. V lost 4 bases and J lost 3, with 9 bases in between. From germline, CDR1 is SGDLS and CDR2 YYNGEE. CDR3 DNA sequence: TGTGCCAGCAGCCCAGGGGGGACAGATACGCAGTATTTT. Protein product: CASSPGGTDTQYF.

V is TRBV5-1 and J is TRBJ2-7; the match to TRBD2 covers 11 bases. The J segment lost 0 bases and the V segment lost 0 bases, leaving 8 bases of the junction unmatched. Germline CDR1 SGHRS, CDR2 YFSETQ. The CDR3 sequence is 18 residues long. The CDR3 DNA reads TGCGCCAGCAGCTTGGCAGGACTAGCGGGCGCCAGCTCCTACGAGCAGTACTTC. Protein: CASSLAGLAGASSYEQYF. The variable domain in full, completed from reference TRBV5-1 and TRBJ2-7, reads KAGVTQTPRYLIKTRGQQVTLSCSPISGHRSVSWYQQTPGQGLQFLFEYFSETQRNKGNFPGRFSGRQFSNSRSEMNVSTLELGDSALYLCASSLAGLAGASSYEQYFGPGTRLTVT.

Only one count was recorded for this clone. This chain uses TRBV4-2 with TRBJ1-6; 8 bases agree with TRBD1. The ends lost 4 bases at V and 9 bases at J; junction bases unmatched: 14. Looked up from germline, CDR1 is LGHNA and CDR2 is YNFKEQ. The CDR3 loop spans 17 amino acids. CDR3 nucleotides: TGTGCCAGCAGCCGAGATTCTGGGAGGACAGGGATTTCACCCCTCCACTTT. This gives the protein CASSRDSGRTGISPLHF.

The chain recombines TRBV11-2 with TRBJ2-1; 7 bases line up with TRBD1. CDR1 SGHAT and CDR2 FQNNGV come from the germline V gene. The CDR3 runs to 15 residues. The V segment lost 4 bases and the J segment 2 bases; nucleotides outside the gene matches: 5. CDR3 region: CASSSRQGTYNEQFF. The CDR3 DNA follows: TGTGCCAGCAGCTCCCGACAGGGTACCTACAATGAGCAGTTCTTC.

The rearrangement joins TRBV28 to TRBJ1-2; 9 bases are shared with TRBD1. Germline V gene lookup returns CDR1 MDHEN and CDR2 SYDVKM. CDR3 length: 17 residues. After removal of 5 bases from V and 8 bases from J, the junction contained 18 bases not matched to a gene. CDR3 residues: CASSGIGTGQFSRGYTF. The CDR3 DNA follows: TGTGCCAGCAGTGGAATCGGGACAGGGCAATTTTCTCGGGGCTACACCTTC.

The rearrangement joins TRBV6-4 to TRBJ1-1; tentative D call: TRBD1 (5 bases). CDR1 and CDR2 (germline): MRHNA, SNTAGT. This CDR3 is 17 amino acids long. Trimming removed 1 base at V and 0 bases at J, with 15 bases between. The chain's CDR3 is CASSDYPPRQLNTEAFF. Here the CDR3 DNA reads TGTGCCAGCAGTGACTACCCCCCCCGACAGCTGAACACTGAAGCTTTCTTT.

The CDR3 DNA reads as TGTGCCAGCGGACTATTAGCGGGAGTTAGCGGAAATGAGCAGTTCTTC. Protein sequence: CASGLLAGVSGNEQFF. The chain recombines TRBV7-3 with TRBJ2-1, with 9 bases aligning to TRBD2. This CDR3 region has 16 residues. J lost 7 bases, V lost 8 bases, and 15 bases had no gene match. Germline V gene data show CDR1 as SGHTA and CDR2 as FQGTGA.

The chain uses TRBV7-9 and TRBJ2-7; D gene uncertain. This CDR3 spans 13 amino acids. V lost 4 bases and J 2 bases, leaving 9 bases between the germline ends. CDR1 and CDR2 (germline): SEHNR, FQNEAQ (reference sequence). The CDR3 sequence is CASSSAGAYEQYF. CDR3 in DNA: TGTGCCAGCAGCTCGGCCGGAGCCTACGAGCAGTACTTC.

This chain connects TRBV5-4 to TRBJ1-1; D not certain. Trimming removed 4 bases from V and 1 base from J, with 5 bases in between. The CDR3 is 12 amino acids. Germline loops: CDR1 SGHNT, CDR2 YYREEE (reference sequence). This chain's CDR3 is CASSRQNTEAFF. The CDR3 DNA is TGTGCCAGCAGCCGACAGAACACTGAAGCTTTCTTT.